Listed below are T cell receptor beta chains from one sample, sequenced in a study of PD-1 blockade in classical Hodgkin lymphoma. Assay: immunoSEQ multiplex PCR; the TCRdb copy retains only in-frame clones and omits some. Of 30,000 or so clones listed, roughly 87% were seen once; the top ten hold 18%. The sample here was peripheral blood mononuclear cells (PBMCs), taken before the fourth cycle of nivolumab. The receptors derive from a human donor with classical Hodgkin lymphoma. Both conserved end residues are part of each CDR3. Fields, in order: V gene, D gene, CDR3 length, clone size, J gene, CDR3 protein, CDR3 DNA. The D gene is left open where the match is weak. Clone sizes are given selectively: once, few, many, or a class where the clone is expanded.

V gene: TRBV5-6; D gene: TRBD1; CDR3 length: 15; clone size: once; J gene: TRBJ2-7; CDR3 protein: CASSLGGTGGYEQYF; CDR3 DNA: TGTGCCAGCAGCTTGGGTGGGACAGGGGGCTACGAGCAGTACTTC
V gene: TRBV7-2; D gene: TRBD1; CDR3 length: 15; clone size: .; J gene: TRBJ2-7; CDR3 protein: CASSLRGTGGYEQYF; CDR3 DNA: TGTGCCAGCAGCTTAAGAGGAACAGGGGGCTACGAGCAGTACTTC
V gene: TRBV9; D gene: .; CDR3 length: 15; clone size: .; J gene: TRBJ1-2; CDR3 protein: CASSDQVPFRYGYTF; CDR3 DNA: TGTGCCAGCAGCGACCAGGTACCCTTCCGTTATGGCTACACCTTC
V gene: TRBV18; D gene: .; CDR3 length: 13; clone size: .; J gene: TRBJ1-2; CDR3 protein: CASSPGMGSGYTF; CDR3 DNA: TGTGCCAGCTCACCAGGGATGGGAAGCGGCTACACCTTC
V gene: TRBV7-9; D gene: .; CDR3 length: 15; clone size: .; J gene: TRBJ1-3; CDR3 protein: CASSLSPGRGNTIYF; CDR3 DNA: TGTGCCAGCAGCTTGAGCCCGGGACGGGGAAACACCATATATTTT
V gene: TRBV6-5; D gene: .; CDR3 length: 12; clone size: .; J gene: TRBJ1-2; CDR3 protein: CASSYAQYGYTF; CDR3 DNA: TGTGCCAGCAGTTACGCGCAGTATGGCTACACCTTC
V gene: TRBV7-2; D gene: .; CDR3 length: 15; clone size: .; J gene: TRBJ2-5; CDR3 protein: CASSSHRGVGETQYF; CDR3 DNA: TGTGCCAGCAGCTCCCATAGGGGGGTTGGGGAGACCCAGTACTTC
V gene: TRBV9; D gene: .; CDR3 length: 15; clone size: once; J gene: TRBJ1-2; CDR3 protein: CASSEGVASNYGYTF; CDR3 DNA: TGTGCCAGCAGCGAGGGGGTGGCGTCCAACTATGGCTACACCTTC
V gene: TRBV7-2; D gene: TRBD1; CDR3 length: 14; clone size: .; J gene: TRBJ2-3; CDR3 protein: CASSADRGTDTQYF; CDR3 DNA: TGTGCCAGCAGCGCGGACAGGGGCACAGATACGCAGTATTTT
V gene: TRBV10-3; D gene: .; CDR3 length: 13; clone size: .; J gene: TRBJ2-5; CDR3 protein: CAISELFQETQYF; CDR3 DNA: TGTGCCATCAGTGAGTTATTTCAAGAGACCCAGTACTTC
V gene: TRBV7-3; D gene: .; CDR3 length: 14; clone size: .; J gene: TRBJ2-3; CDR3 protein: CASSFTSGTDTQYF; CDR3 DNA: TGTGCCAGCAGCTTCACGTCAGGCACAGATACGCAGTATTTT
V gene: TRBV11-1; D gene: .; CDR3 length: 13; clone size: .; J gene: TRBJ1-2; CDR3 protein: CASSLDRSYGYTF; CDR3 DNA: TGTGCCAGCAGCTTAGACAGGAGCTATGGCTACACCTTC
V gene: TRBV4-1; D gene: .; CDR3 length: 18; clone size: .; J gene: TRBJ2-7; CDR3 protein: CASSQVDFLGRSSNEQYF; CDR3 DNA: TGCGCCAGCAGCCAAGTGGATTTTTTGGGACGATCTTCTAACGAGCAGTACTTC
V gene: TRBV10-3; D gene: TRBD1; CDR3 length: 16; clone size: .; J gene: TRBJ1-1; CDR3 protein: CAIRAGTGGGGPEAFF; CDR3 DNA: TGTGCCATCAGAGCCGGGACAGGGGGCGGAGGACCTGAAGCTTTCTTT
V gene: TRBV6-6; D gene: .; CDR3 length: 13; clone size: .; J gene: TRBJ1-6; CDR3 protein: CASGREPNSPLHF; CDR3 DNA: TGTGCCAGCGGCCGGGAGCCTAATTCACCCCTCCACTTT
V gene: TRBV7-2; D gene: .; CDR3 length: 15; clone size: once; J gene: TRBJ2-3; CDR3 protein: CASSPRWERTDTQYF; CDR3 DNA: TGTGCCAGCAGCCCCCGGTGGGAGCGTACAGATACGCAGTATTTT
V gene: TRBV7-6; D gene: .; CDR3 length: 14; clone size: once; J gene: TRBJ2-7; CDR3 protein: CASSPKTYSYEQYF; CDR3 DNA: TGTGCCAGCAGCCCCAAAACCTATTCCTACGAGCAGTACTTC
V gene: TRBV7-9; D gene: .; CDR3 length: 13; clone size: .; J gene: TRBJ2-1; CDR3 protein: CASSRTGIKAVVF; CDR3 DNA: TGTGCCAGCAGCCGTACAGGTATCAAAGCAGTGGTCTTC
V gene: TRBV12-5; D gene: .; CDR3 length: 16; clone size: .; J gene: TRBJ2-4; CDR3 protein: CASAPGRLLAKNIQYF; CDR3 DNA: TGTGCTAGTGCCCCCGGACGGCTGCTAGCCAAAAACATTCAGTACTTC
V gene: TRBV21-1; D gene: .; CDR3 length: 18; clone size: .; J gene: TRBJ2-5; CDR3 protein: CASSKGGGRNRIQETQYF; CDR3 DNA: TGTGCCAGCAGCAAAGGAGGGGGGCGGAATAGGATACAAGAGACCCAGTACTTC
V gene: TRBV7-8; D gene: .; CDR3 length: 16; clone size: medium-sized; J gene: TRBJ2-7; CDR3 protein: CASSFSAVFEGYEQYF; CDR3 DNA: TGTGCCAGCAGCTTTTCAGCGGTGTTCGAGGGATACGAGCAGTACTTC
V gene: TRBV5-4; D gene: .; CDR3 length: 13; clone size: .; J gene: TRBJ2-1; CDR3 protein: CAARGESGNEQFF; CDR3 DNA: TGTGCCGCCAGGGGGGAATCTGGCAATGAGCAGTTCTTC
V gene: TRBV19; D gene: .; CDR3 length: 14; clone size: .; J gene: TRBJ2-3; CDR3 protein: CASSIDLVTDTQYF; CDR3 DNA: TGTGCCAGTAGTATAGATCTGGTCACAGATACGCAGTATTTT
V gene: TRBV18; D gene: .; CDR3 length: 14; clone size: medium-sized; J gene: TRBJ1-5; CDR3 protein: CASSPTGGGQPQHF; CDR3 DNA: TGTGCCAGCTCCCCCACGGGGGGGGGTCAGCCCCAGCATTTT
V gene: TRBV2; D gene: .; CDR3 length: 14; clone size: .; J gene: TRBJ1-3; CDR3 protein: CASTAGDAGNTIYF; CDR3 DNA: TGTGCCAGCACCGCAGGGGACGCGGGAAACACCATATATTTT
V gene: TRBV11-3; D gene: .; CDR3 length: 13; clone size: .; J gene: TRBJ2-7; CDR3 protein: CASRGPLDYEQYF; CDR3 DNA: TGTGCCTCCCGGGGGCCCCTTGACTACGAGCAGTACTTC
V gene: TRBV5-4; D gene: .; CDR3 length: 15; clone size: .; J gene: TRBJ2-3; CDR3 protein: CASSTGDSGTDTQYF; CDR3 DNA: TGTGCCAGCAGCACGGGGGATTCAGGCACAGATACGCAGTATTTT
V gene: TRBV15; D gene: .; CDR3 length: 18; clone size: .; J gene: TRBJ1-3; CDR3 protein: CATSPRGAQGSSGNTIYF; CDR3 DNA: TGTGCCACCAGCCCCCGGGGGGCACAGGGAAGCTCTGGAAACACCATATATTTT
V gene: TRBV11-3; D gene: TRBD1; CDR3 length: 14; clone size: .; J gene: TRBJ1-2; CDR3 protein: CASSLGRTGYGYTF; CDR3 DNA: TGTGCCAGCAGCTTAGGACGGACAGGATATGGCTACACCTTC
V gene: TRBV9; D gene: .; CDR3 length: 15; clone size: .; J gene: TRBJ2-7; CDR3 protein: CASGGDRKNSYEQYF; CDR3 DNA: TGTGCCAGCGGGGGAGACAGGAAGAACTCCTACGAGCAGTACTTC
V gene: TRBV4-1; D gene: TRBD1; CDR3 length: 15; clone size: once; J gene: TRBJ2-3; CDR3 protein: CASCPGQGAEDTQYF; CDR3 DNA: TGCGCCAGCTGTCCGGGACAGGGGGCAGAAGATACGCAGTATTTT
V gene: TRBV18; D gene: TRBD1; CDR3 length: 18; clone size: .; J gene: TRBJ2-7; CDR3 protein: CASSPGGTGSLLSYEQYF; CDR3 DNA: TGTGCCAGCTCACCGGGCGGGACAGGGTCCCTACTCTCCTACGAGCAGTACTTC
V gene: TRBV5-1; D gene: .; CDR3 length: 13; clone size: .; J gene: TRBJ1-1; CDR3 protein: CASSVTGNTEAFF; CDR3 DNA: TGCGCCAGCAGCGTCACAGGGAACACTGAAGCTTTCTTT
V gene: TRBV25-1; D gene: TRBD1; CDR3 length: 15; clone size: .; J gene: TRBJ1-4; CDR3 protein: CANEGPTGGFEKLFF; CDR3 DNA: TGTGCCAACGAGGGACCGACAGGGGGCTTTGAAAAACTGTTTTTT
V gene: TRBV7-9; D gene: .; CDR3 length: 15; clone size: .; J gene: TRBJ1-5; CDR3 protein: CASSDTRQALKPQHF; CDR3 DNA: TGTGCCAGCAGCGATACACGACAGGCCTTGAAGCCCCAGCATTTT
V gene: TRBV6-1; D gene: .; CDR3 length: 15; clone size: once; J gene: TRBJ2-5; CDR3 protein: CASSGGEGFKETQYF; CDR3 DNA: TGTGCCAGCAGTGGGGGAGAGGGGTTTAAAGAGACCCAGTACTTC
V gene: TRBV9; D gene: TRBD1; CDR3 length: 15; clone size: .; J gene: TRBJ1-1; CDR3 protein: CASSVSGGGNTEAFF; CDR3 DNA: TGTGCCAGCAGCGTGTCAGGGGGGGGAAACACTGAAGCTTTCTTT
V gene: TRBV27; D gene: .; CDR3 length: 15; clone size: .; J gene: TRBJ2-7; CDR3 protein: CASSLHFLSSYEQYF; CDR3 DNA: TGTGCCAGCAGTTTGCACTTTTTGAGCTCCTACGAGCAGTACTTC
V gene: TRBV7-2; D gene: .; CDR3 length: 12; clone size: .; J gene: TRBJ2-3; CDR3 protein: CASSINRSTKYF; CDR3 DNA: TGTGCCAGCAGTATAAACCGGAGCACCAAGTATTTT
V gene: TRBV10-3; D gene: TRBD1; CDR3 length: 13; clone size: .; J gene: TRBJ2-7; CDR3 protein: CAIWGQGNDEQYF; CDR3 DNA: TGTGCCATCTGGGGACAGGGTAACGACGAGCAGTACTTC
V gene: TRBV30; D gene: .; CDR3 length: 15; clone size: .; J gene: TRBJ1-5; CDR3 protein: CAWSVGRSPNQPQHF; CDR3 DNA: TGTGCCTGGAGTGTAGGTCGCAGCCCAAATCAGCCCCAGCATTTT
V gene: TRBV18; D gene: .; CDR3 length: 13; clone size: once; J gene: TRBJ1-1; CDR3 protein: CASSPPTAAEAFF; CDR3 DNA: TGTGCCAGCTCACCACCGACAGCTGCTGAAGCTTTCTTT
V gene: TRBV7-2; D gene: TRBD2; CDR3 length: 15; clone size: .; J gene: TRBJ2-6; CDR3 protein: CASSLATSEANVLTF; CDR3 DNA: TGTGCCAGCAGCTTAGCAACTAGCGAGGCCAACGTCCTGACTTTC
V gene: TRBV20-1; D gene: .; CDR3 length: 11; clone size: .; J gene: TRBJ2-1; CDR3 protein: CSVPGGNEQFF; CDR3 DNA: TGCAGTGTTCCCGGGGGCAATGAGCAGTTCTTC
V gene: TRBV7-3; D gene: .; CDR3 length: 14; clone size: few; J gene: TRBJ2-2; CDR3 protein: CASSPTLNTGELFF; CDR3 DNA: TGTGCCAGCAGCCCTACCCTGAACACCGGGGAGCTGTTTTTT
V gene: TRBV28; D gene: .; CDR3 length: 15; clone size: .; J gene: TRBJ1-4; CDR3 protein: CASRPQDGDNEKLFF; CDR3 DNA: TGTGCCAGCAGACCCCAGGACGGGGATAATGAAAAACTGTTTTTT
V gene: TRBV19; D gene: TRBD1; CDR3 length: 12; clone size: .; J gene: TRBJ2-7; CDR3 protein: CATKDRGYEQYF; CDR3 DNA: TGTGCCACAAAGGACAGGGGTTACGAGCAGTACTTC
V gene: TRBV6-5; D gene: .; CDR3 length: 12; clone size: .; J gene: TRBJ1-2; CDR3 protein: CASSQGLRGYTF; CDR3 DNA: TGTGCCAGCAGTCAGGGTCTGAGAGGCTACACCTTC
V gene: TRBV10-3; D gene: .; CDR3 length: 14; clone size: .; J gene: TRBJ2-7; CDR3 protein: CAISESQSSYEQYF; CDR3 DNA: TGTGCCATCAGTGAGTCTCAGAGCTCCTACGAGCAGTACTTC
V gene: TRBV4-2; D gene: TRBD2; CDR3 length: 16; clone size: .; J gene: TRBJ2-5; CDR3 protein: CASSQATRGGPETQYF; CDR3 DNA: TGTGCCAGCAGCCAAGCTACGCGGGGGGGCCCCGAGACCCAGTACTTC
V gene: TRBV7-2; D gene: .; CDR3 length: 15; clone size: .; J gene: TRBJ2-1; CDR3 protein: CASSLRGGRYNEQFF; CDR3 DNA: TGTGCCAGCAGCCTGCGGGGCGGCAGATACAATGAGCAGTTCTTC
V gene: TRBV2; D gene: TRBD1; CDR3 length: 14; clone size: .; J gene: TRBJ2-7; CDR3 protein: CASSEQGLAYEQYF; CDR3 DNA: TGTGCCAGCAGCGAACAGGGGTTGGCCTACGAGCAGTACTTC
V gene: TRBV28; D gene: .; CDR3 length: 11; clone size: .; J gene: TRBJ1-1; CDR3 protein: CASSRDREAFF; CDR3 DNA: TGTGCCAGCAGCCGAGACAGGGAAGCTTTCTTT
V gene: TRBV4-2; D gene: .; CDR3 length: 15; clone size: .; J gene: TRBJ1-2; CDR3 protein: CASSLLGQTNYGYTF; CDR3 DNA: TGTGCCAGCAGCCTGCTCGGACAGACTAACTATGGCTACACCTTC
V gene: TRBV7-2; D gene: TRBD2; CDR3 length: 16; clone size: .; J gene: TRBJ2-3; CDR3 protein: CASSQWAGGVTDTQYF; CDR3 DNA: TGTGCCAGCAGCCAGTGGGCGGGGGGCGTAACAGATACGCAGTATTTT
V gene: TRBV9; D gene: TRBD1; CDR3 length: 16; clone size: .; J gene: TRBJ1-2; CDR3 protein: CASSAPRDSSAGGYTF; CDR3 DNA: TGTGCCAGCAGCGCCCCCCGGGACAGCTCAGCGGGGGGCTACACCTTC
V gene: TRBV18; D gene: .; CDR3 length: 13; clone size: .; J gene: TRBJ2-1; CDR3 protein: CASSPTGSNEQFF; CDR3 DNA: TGTGCCAGCTCACCGACCGGTTCGAATGAGCAGTTCTTC
V gene: TRBV5-1; D gene: TRBD2; CDR3 length: 14; clone size: .; J gene: TRBJ2-7; CDR3 protein: CASGGGAMQYEQYF; CDR3 DNA: TGCGCCAGTGGGGGAGGGGCGATGCAATACGAGCAGTACTTC
V gene: TRBV12-5; D gene: .; CDR3 length: 16; clone size: few; J gene: TRBJ2-2; CDR3 protein: CASGLVSGFDTGELFF; CDR3 DNA: TGTGCTAGTGGTTTGGTCTCCGGGTTTGACACCGGGGAGCTGTTTTTT